This is a list of T cell receptor beta chains from one sample in a study of yellow fever vaccine responses in identical twins. Each CDR3 protein is one row after TCRdb ran MiXCR on the RT-PCR reads. The table shows roughly 1,900 distinct CDR3 sequences, with 70% to 90% occurring only once. The specimen comprised T cells from blood (PBMCs), unsorted or a sorted subset (not recorded which), sampled before or after yellow fever vaccination (not recorded which). The source of these receptors is a woman between 18 and 29 years old who received the yellow fever vaccine. The conserved cysteine and the conserved F or W are not part of the CDR3 here. Fields, in order: J gene, V gene, CDR3 length, CDR3 protein.

j_gene: TRBJ2-1
v_gene: TRBV15
len: 14
CDR3aa: ATSTQETSGTNEQF

j_gene: TRBJ1-5
v_gene: TRBV4-2
len: 16
CDR3aa: ASSPSGQGGYSNQPQH

j_gene: TRBJ1-4
v_gene: TRBV4-1
len: 13
CDR3aa: ASSQKTAVYEKLF

j_gene: TRBJ1-1
v_gene: TRBV10-1
len: 9
CDR3aa: ASSEGREAF

j_gene: TRBJ1-2
v_gene: TRBV4-2
len: 13
CDR3aa: ASSQPNREINGYT

j_gene: TRBJ1-1
v_gene: TRBV10-3
len: 11
CDR3aa: AISPTGDTEAF

j_gene: TRBJ1-1
v_gene: TRBV10-3
len: 12
CDR3aa: AISLTGPNTEAF

j_gene: TRBJ2-3
v_gene: TRBV7-6
len: 14
CDR3aa: ASSLATSGSTDTQY

j_gene: TRBJ1-2
v_gene: TRBV29-1
len: 13
CDR3aa: SVSSRQGRDYGYT

j_gene: TRBJ2-5
v_gene: TRBV28
len: 12
CDR3aa: ASSLLGVQETQY

j_gene: TRBJ2-3
v_gene: TRBV7-6
len: 12
CDR3aa: ASSLEIAGDTQY

j_gene: TRBJ1-1
v_gene: TRBV6-5
len: 11
CDR3aa: ASSYFSQGAAF

j_gene: TRBJ1-1
v_gene: TRBV10-1
len: 9
CDR3aa: ASSSRTEAF

j_gene: TRBJ2-1
v_gene: TRBV6-1
len: 12
CDR3aa: ASSPLSSYNEQF

j_gene: TRBJ1-1
v_gene: TRBV2
len: 9
CDR3aa: ASSGGTEAF